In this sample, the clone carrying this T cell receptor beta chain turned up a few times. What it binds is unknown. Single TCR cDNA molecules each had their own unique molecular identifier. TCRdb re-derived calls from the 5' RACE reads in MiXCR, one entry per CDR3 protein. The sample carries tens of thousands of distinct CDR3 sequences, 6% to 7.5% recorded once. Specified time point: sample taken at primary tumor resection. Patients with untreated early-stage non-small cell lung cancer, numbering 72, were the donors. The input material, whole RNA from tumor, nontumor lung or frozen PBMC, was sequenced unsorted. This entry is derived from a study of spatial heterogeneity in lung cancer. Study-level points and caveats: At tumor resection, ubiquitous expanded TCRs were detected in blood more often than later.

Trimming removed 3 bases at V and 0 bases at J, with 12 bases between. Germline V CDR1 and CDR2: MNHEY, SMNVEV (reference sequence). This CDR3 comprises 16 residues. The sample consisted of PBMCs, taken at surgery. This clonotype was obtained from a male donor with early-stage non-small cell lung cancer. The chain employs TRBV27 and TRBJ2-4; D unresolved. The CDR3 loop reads CASSFEARLAKNIQYF. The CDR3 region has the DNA TGTGCCAGCAGTTTTGAGGCAAGACTAGCCAAAAACATTCAGTACTTC.